This T cell receptor beta chain derives from a study of T-cell memory formation after mild COVID-19. A remark on this clonotype: Its specificity is unknown.

With constant-segment primers, 5'RACE yielded cDNA libraries of TCR alpha and TCR beta that carried sample barcodes and UMIs. From the 5' RACE reads, TCRdb called clonotypes with MiXCR, one entry per CDR3 protein. The sample carries approximately 250,000 distinct CDR3 sequences, 16% recorded once. Germline V gene sequence: CDR1 SGHTA, CDR2 FQGTGA. This CDR3 region has 17 residues. The junction had 8 bases not matched to a gene; V was cut back by 2 bases and J by 2 bases. Study-level points and caveats: Mostly located in CM and EM were contracting CD4+ clones, with contracting CD8+ clones located in EMRA.

This sequence was found in a young man who had mild COVID-19 (a few samples of this study predate the infection). Cell type and time point are not known. Sample: PBMCs or a T cell subset sorted from them (not recorded which). The chain is built from TRBV7-3 and TRBJ2-3; 9 bases fit TRBD2. Here the CDR3 reads CASSLSAGGEYTDTQYF. The CDR3 nucleotides are TGTGCCAGCAGCTTATCAGCGGGGGGCGAATACACAGATACGCAGTATTTT.